This TCR beta chain derives from a study of tumor-infiltrating lymphocytes in localized non-small cell lung cancer. Findings and limits, study-wide: Each assay used a separate piece of the same tissue. T-cell fraction did not differ between immunotypes IM1 and IM2. Not all patients were TCR sequenced, owing to tissue quantity.

The method was immunoSEQ multiplex PCR; TCRdb's version includes in-frame clones alone and lacks a portion of them. This table holds about 9,900 clones, 70% to 75% found once. Germline assignment: CDR1 LNHDA and CDR2 SQIVND (reference sequence). This CDR3 contains 17 residues. The V gene lost 8 bases and the J gene lost 0 bases, with 21 bases spanning the gap. Remarks on this clone: Its cognate antigen is unknown.

The sequenced sample consisted of lung tumor tissue. This receptor was obtained from a human donor with non-small cell lung cancer. The chain has TRBV19 and TRBJ2-3; D is perhaps TRBD1 (5 bases). Written as DNA, the CDR3 is TGTGCCAGTTCACGCAGGGCGTCCCAAGGGAGCACAGATACGCAGTATTTT. It translates to CASSRRASQGSTDTQYF.